The rows below give T cell receptor beta chains drawn from one sample of a study of blood T cell repertoires in COVID-19. Sequenced by immunoSEQ multiplex PCR; TCRdb stores in-frame clones only, minus some. The data show about 52,000 clones, approximately 89% seen once. The specimen sequenced was peripheral blood. The receptors come from a man in his sixties with active COVID-19. Each CDR3 is given with its conserved first and last residue.

>TRBJ2-7|TRBV10-3
CAISESLVGARSYEQYF
>TRBJ2-1|TRBV6-5
CASSLAGREQFF
>TRBJ2-2|TRBV7-9
CASSLATSSGRAPGELFF
>TRBJ2-5|TRBV6-5
CASTPAGGSQETQYF
>TRBJ1-5|TRBV30
CAWSVGGNSNQPQHF
>TRBJ2-3|TRBV5-6
CASTLLAGEPAGTQYF
>TRBJ2-7|TRBV6-4
CASSEEGQGGYEQYF
>TRBJ1-1|TRBV6-5
CASSRDRGLAEAFF
>TRBJ2-7|TRBV5-6
CASSLEGRGSYEQYF
>TRBJ2-3|TRBV28
CASSLPGADTQYF
>TRBJ2-7|TRBV5-4
CASSLEPIYEQYF
>TRBJ2-2|TRBV2
CASKGQGVGTGELFF
>TRBJ2-1|TRBV11-3
CASGLGGNEQFF
>TRBJ2-7|TRBV12-3/TRBV12-4
CASNDIRGEQYF
>TRBJ2-1|TRBV27
CASSRWTSGKGEQFF
>TRBJ2-5|TRBV9
CASSVGASGSSETQYF
>TRBJ1-6|TRBV7-2
CASSRTGGRSPLHF
>TRBJ1-2|TRBV19
CASSIAPGHGYTF
>TRBJ1-2|TRBV19
CASSIDLRGTEPGYTF
>TRBJ2-5|TRBV9
CASSVEAGAETQYF
>TRBJ2-1|TRBV18
CATSGGDEQFF
>TRBJ2-3|TRBV9
CASSVAEAGGPYTQYF
>TRBJ1-2|TRBV4-1
CASSLSQGTGGYTF
>TRBJ2-1|TRBV6-5
CASSYSGQGSANEQFF